This entry lists 22 T cell receptor beta chains sequenced from one sample in a study of beta chain features in type 1 diabetes (dated by TCRdb to the late 2010s). The method was the immunoSEQ multiplex PCR assay. The High Capacity cDNA Reverse Transcription Kit was used to reverse transcribe all of the isolated RNA, meaning that expressed TCRB transcripts were what got sequenced. Here the immuneACCESS table is served through TCRdb, limited to in-frame sequences with V and J called. Missing clones are a known gap in these copies; in checked studies unresolved V genes cover under half, and the rest lacks a known reason. The sample table contains about 150,000 clones; only one count was recorded for roughly 9% of them. Of the sample, about 0.7% is held by the ten largest clones. General study outcomes and caveats: In all four CD4+ subsets, TCRB CDR3 length was moderately but significantly shorter in type 1 diabetes patients.

The antigens for these receptors are not known. Sequencing was performed on central memory CD4+ T cells from blood. The origin of the receptors is a woman aged 25 to 39 with type 1 diabetes.

The CDR3 bases are TGTGCCAGCAGCGGAGGGTCGAACACTGAAGCTTTCTTT. Its translation is CASSGGSNTEAFF. This chain connects TRBV5-4 to TRBJ1-1; D is ambiguous. Germline assignment: CDR1 SGHNT and CDR2 YYREEE (reference sequence). This CDR3 spans 13 amino acids. V was pared by 4 bases and J by 1 base, with 8 bases between.

This chain connects TRBV5-1 to TRBJ2-5, with unresolved D. This CDR3 is built from 15 residues. V was pared by 1 base and J by 1 base, with 11 bases between. Looked up from germline, CDR1 is SGHRS and CDR2 is YFSETQ. CDR3 sequence reads: CASSLWSGSQETQYF. Here the CDR3 DNA reads TGCGCCAGCAGCTTGTGGAGTGGTTCCCAAGAGACCCAGTACTTC.

The sample holds a few counts of this clone. The chain combines TRBV5-6 with TRBJ1-1; 7 nucleotides line up with TRBD1. Trimming at V came to 4 bases and at J to 6 bases, leaving 0 bases not matched to a gene. This CDR3 spans 11 amino acids. Germline CDR1 is SGHDT and CDR2 is YYEEEE. The CDR3 sequence is CASSQGAEAFF. CDR3 in DNA: TGTGCCAGCAGCCAGGGGGCTGAAGCTTTCTTT.

This clone came up a few times. The chain couples TRBV2 to TRBJ2-7, with 9 bases lining up with TRBD1. This CDR3 is 14 amino acids long. In germline, CDR1 is SNHLY, CDR2 FYNNEI. The V segment lost 10 bases and the J segment 2 bases; nucleotides outside the gene matches: 9. The CDR3 DNA sequence: TGTGCCACCTATCCGGGACAGGGAGCCTACGAGCAGTACTTC. Residues: CATYPGQGAYEQYF.

This clone occurred a few times. This rearrangement joins TRBV6-6 to TRBJ2-5; TRBD1 matches at 8 bases. The V gene end was trimmed by 0 bases and the J gene end by 4 bases; junction bases not matched to a gene: 7. The CDR3 is 16 amino acids. CDR1 is MNHNY, CDR2 SVGAGI, per germline (reference sequence). CDR3 sequence reads: CASSYSGAGGLETQYF. Written as DNA, the CDR3 is TGTGCCAGCAGTTACTCGGGCGCAGGGGGCCTAGAGACCCAGTACTTC.

The rearrangement joins TRBV5-4 to TRBJ2-3; D perhaps matches TRBD1 (5 bases). V gave up 3 bases and J gave up 0 bases, with 11 bases separating them. In germline, CDR1 is SGHNT, CDR2 YYREEE (reference sequence). The CDR3 is 15 residues long. CDR3 residues: CASSSRVTSTDTQYF. In nucleotides, the CDR3 is TGTGCCAGCAGCTCCAGGGTGACTAGCACAGATACGCAGTATTTT.

V is TRBV4-2 and J is TRBJ1-2; no definite D call. Trimming took off 4 bases at V and 2 bases at J, with 14 bases between the two ends. CDR1 is LGHNA and CDR2 is YNFKEQ in the germline V gene. The CDR3 loop spans 15 amino acids. The CDR3 region has the DNA TGTGCCAGCAGCCCCGAGGGCCGTTCGAACTATGGCTACACCTTC. Translated, it gives CASSPEGRSNYGYTF.

The chain is built from TRBV6-5 and TRBJ2-1; 13 positions agree with TRBD2. V shed 2 bases, J shed 5 bases, and the junction held 3 bases outside the gene matches. CDR1 is MNHEY and CDR2 is SVGAGI in the germline V gene. The CDR3 consists of 16 residues. The CDR3 DNA reads as TGTGCCAGCAGTTACGGGACTAGCGGGATCCACAATGAGCAGTTCTTC. Its translation: CASSYGTSGIHNEQFF.

This clone was counted ten times or more. The chain uses TRBV6-6 and TRBJ1-4; the D gene is possibly TRBD1 (5 bases). CDR1 is MNHNY, CDR2 SVGAGI, per germline (reference sequence). Trimming pared 6 bases from V and 11 bases from J, leaving 13 bases between. The CDR3 loop spans 12 amino acids. The CDR3 protein is CASSFRGEKLFF. DNA for the CDR3: TGTGCCAGCAGCTTTCGGGGGGAGAAACTGTTTTTT.

This clone was observed a handful of times. This chain links TRBV13 with TRBJ2-7; 10 positions match TRBD2. The germline V gene encodes CDR1 PRHDT and CDR2 FYEKMQ (reference sequence). The CDR3 consists of 15 residues. J lost 0 bases, V lost 3 bases, and 2 bases had no gene match. DNA of the CDR3: TGTGCCAGCAGCTTCCGACTAGCGGGCTCCTACGAGCAGTACTTC. It is translated as CASSFRLAGSYEQYF. Full variable domain (remainder filled in from reference TRBV13 and TRBJ2-7): AAGVIQSPRHLIKEKRETATLKCYPIPRHDTVYWYQQGPGQDPQFLISFYEKMQSDKGSIPDRFSAQQFSDYHSELNMSSLELGDSALYFCASSFRLAGSYEQYFGPGTRLTVT.

This clone was observed a few times. J is TRBJ1-5 and V is TRBV2, with 7 bases identical to TRBD1. The CDR3 spans 16 residues. Losses at the gene ends were 7 bases for V and 2 bases for J; bases not matched to a gene: 11. Germline-derived CDR1 and CDR2 are SNHLY and FYNNEI. Here the CDR3 reads CASTSMEGGRNQPQHF. For the CDR3, the DNA is TGTGCCAGCACCTCAATGGAAGGGGGCCGCAATCAGCCCCAGCATTTT. The entire variable domain, with the rest obtained from reference TRBV2 and TRBJ1-5, is as follows: EPEVTQTPSHQVTQMGQEVILRCVPISNHLYFYWYRQILGQKVEFLVSFYNNEISEKSEIFDDQFSVERPDGSNFTLKIRSTKLEDSAMYFCASTSMEGGRNQPQHFGDGTRLSIL.

This clone was counted a few times. The chain couples TRBV5-1 to TRBJ2-4; D perhaps matches TRBD2 (6 bases). V gave up 4 bases and J gave up 7 bases, with 15 bases separating them. Germline V lookup: CDR1 SGHRS, CDR2 YFSETQ. This CDR3 is 14 amino acids long. The chain's CDR3 is CASSPEVGRNIQYF. DNA for the CDR3: TGCGCCAGCAGCCCAGAGGTGGGGAGGAACATTCAGTACTTC.

This clone showed up just a few times. This sequence joins TRBV10-3 and TRBJ2-7; 7 positions agree with TRBD2. Germline V CDR1 and CDR2: ENHRY, SYGVKD. V lost 1 base, J lost 1 base, and 10 bases stayed unmatched. This CDR3 is built from 17 residues. Here the CDR3 DNA reads TGTGCCATCAGTGAGTTGGTGGGGGGGACCGTATCCTACGAGCAGTACTTC. Its translation: CAISELVGGTVSYEQYF.

This clone was observed a few times. The rearrangement uses TRBV4-1 and TRBJ2-7; D remains unclear. The CDR3 extends over 15 amino acids. The germline V gene has CDR1 MGHRA and CDR2 YSYEKL. Trimming left V 1 base short and J 2 bases short, with 12 bases between. CDR3 sequence reads: CASSQVAKKTYEQYF. The CDR3 nucleotides read TGCGCCAGCAGCCAAGTGGCAAAAAAGACCTACGAGCAGTACTTC.

This clone was observed a handful of times. The chain has TRBV5-4 and TRBJ2-1, with 11 bases identical to TRBD2. The CDR3 loop spans 18 amino acids. The germline CDR1 and CDR2 sequences are SGHNT and YYREEE (reference sequence). Trimming took 0 bases from V and 0 from J; bases not matched to a gene: 5. As DNA, the CDR3 is TGTGCCAGCAGCTTGGGTAGCGGGAGGGCCGCCTCCTACAATGAGCAGTTCTTC. This sequence encodes CASSLGSGRAASYNEQFF.

This clone was detected a few times. The rearrangement links TRBV9 to TRBJ2-5, with 7 bases fitting TRBD2. The junction had 4 bases not matched to a gene; V was cut back by 4 bases and J by 4 bases. The length of the CDR3 is 13 residues. Germline V gene lookup returns CDR1 SGDLS and CDR2 YYNGEE. CDR3 sequence reads: CASSTTSAETQYF. DNA of the CDR3: TGTGCCAGCAGCACCACTAGCGCAGAGACCCAGTACTTC.

J is TRBJ1-1 and V is TRBV14; 7 bases align to TRBD1. CDR1 is SGHDN, CDR2 FVKESK, per germline. Losses at the gene ends were 0 bases for V and 4 bases for J; bases not matched to a gene: 11. The CDR3 totals 17 residues. CDR3 region: CASSQDRTGAWVTEAFF. The DNA for the CDR3 is TGTGCCAGCAGCCAAGATCGAACAGGGGCTTGGGTCACTGAAGCTTTCTTT.

This chain joins TRBV27 and TRBJ2-1; 14 bases align to TRBD2. Germline CDR1 and CDR2: MNHEY and SMNVEV (reference sequence). J gave up 9 bases and V 7 bases, and 5 bases lay outside the gene matches. This CDR3 has 14 amino acids. For the CDR3, the DNA is TGTGCCAGCATTAGACTAGCGGGAGGGGGTGAGCAGTTCTTC. It translates to CASIRLAGGGEQFF.

This clone occurred a few times. The genes are TRBV27 and TRBJ1-2; a weak D match, TRBD1 (5 bases). Trimming shortened V by 3 bases and J by 7 bases, and 21 bases separated the two germline ends. The CDR3 extends over 16 amino acids. From germline, CDR1 is MNHEY and CDR2 SMNVEV (reference sequence). Here the CDR3 DNA reads TGTGCCAGCAGTTTTATAGGGACGGAGGGAGACCTTGGCTACACCTTC. Encoded protein: CASSFIGTEGDLGYTF.

The table lists this clone with a few counts. V and J are TRBV7-8 and TRBJ2-5; D perhaps matches TRBD2 (5 bases). Germline assignment: CDR1 SGHVS and CDR2 FQNEAQ. This CDR3 is 15 amino acids long. Trimming removed 6 bases at V and 5 bases at J, with 19 bases between. CDR3 sequence: CASSQTGIILETQYF. The CDR3 DNA is TGTGCCAGCAGTCAAACGGGGATAATATTGGAGACCCAGTACTTC.

This clone was seen ten or more times. This sequence joins TRBV2 and TRBJ2-1; TRBD1 matches at 10 bases. Losses at the gene ends were 4 bases for V and 4 bases for J; bases not matched to a gene: 1. This CDR3 region has 14 residues. Germline V lookup: CDR1 SNHLY, CDR2 FYNNEI. The chain's CDR3 is CASSGQGAYNEQFF. CDR3 DNA: TGTGCCAGCAGTGGACAGGGGGCGTACAATGAGCAGTTCTTC. Looking up the rest from reference TRBV2 and TRBJ2-1 gives the full variable domain: EPEVTQTPSHQVTQMGQEVILRCVPISNHLYFYWYRQILGQKVEFLVSFYNNEISEKSEIFDDQFSVERPDGSNFTLKIRSTKLEDSAMYFCASSGQGAYNEQFFGPGTRLTVL.

This clone was counted a few times. The J gene is TRBJ1-5, the V gene TRBV5-8; a possible D gene is TRBD1 (6 bases). CDR1 and CDR2 (germline): SGHTS, YDEGEE. V dropped 0 bases and J dropped 6 bases, with 13 bases sitting between them. The CDR3 length is 15 residues. The chain's CDR3 is CASSLGGIRGQPQHF. CDR3 nucleotide sequence: TGTGCCAGCAGCTTGGGAGGAATCAGGGGTCAGCCCCAGCATTTT. Looking up the rest from reference TRBV5-8 and TRBJ1-5 gives the full variable domain: EAGVTQSPTHLIKTRGQQATLRCSPISGHTSVYWYQQALGLGLQFLLWYDEGEERNRGNFPPRFSGRQFPNYSSELNVNALELEDSALYLCASSLGGIRGQPQHFGDGTRLSIL.